The 14 T cell receptor beta chains given below trace back to one sample, sequenced in a study of blood T cell repertoires in COVID-19. TCRdb keeps only in-frame clones here, not all; method: immunoSEQ multiplex PCR. In the table there are over 100,000 clones, approximately 86% of which are singletons. The material sequenced was peripheral blood. These receptors were obtained from a woman in her 70s with COVID-19, enrolled during active disease.

This chain connects TRBV5-6 to TRBJ1-1; D gene ambiguous. CDR3 length: 13 amino acids. V lost 1 base, J lost 5 bases, and 9 bases lay in between. The germline CDR1 and CDR2 sequences are SGHDT and YYEEEE. CDR3 loop: CASSLRRRTEAFF. In DNA, the CDR3 is TGTGCCAGCAGCTTGAGAAGGCGGACTGAAGCTTTCTTT.

The chain couples TRBV27 to TRBJ2-7, with 7 nucleotides matching TRBD2. J lost 1 base, V lost 4 bases, and 7 bases had no gene match. This CDR3 is built from 15 residues. Per germline, CDR1 MNHEY and CDR2 SMNVEV (reference sequence). CDR3 in DNA: TGTGCCAGCAGTTCATTCGGGGGGAATTCCTACGAGCAGTACTTC. It codes for CASSSFGGNSYEQYF.

V and J are TRBV20-1 and TRBJ1-2, with D unclear. CDR1 DFQATT and CDR2 SNEGSKA come from the germline V gene (reference sequence). The CDR3 is 11 residues long. V lost 4 bases and J lost 6, with 9 bases in between. For the CDR3, the DNA is TGCAGTGCTATGACAAGAAATGGCTACACCTTC. This codes for CSAMTRNGYTF.

The chain recombines TRBV5-1 with TRBJ1-3; 10 bases agree with TRBD1. Per the germline V gene, CDR1 is SGHRS and CDR2 is YFSETQ. The CDR3 runs to 15 residues. After removal of 5 bases from V and 0 bases from J, the junction contained 2 bases not matched to a gene. CDR3 region: CASSWDRGSGNTIYF. The CDR3 DNA reads TGCGCCAGCAGTTGGGACAGGGGCTCTGGAAACACCATATATTTT.

About this clone: Germline and junction disagree at one end, which may indicate a read error. The chain recombines TRBV7-7 with TRBJ2-2; a weak D match, TRBD1 (6 bases). Germline assignment: CDR1 SSHAT and CDR2 FNYEAQ (reference sequence). This CDR3 comprises 16 residues. CDR3 protein: CASSLVGAGNTGELFF. The CDR3 DNA reads TGTGCTAGCAGCTTAGTGGGGGCAGGGAACACCGGGGAGCTGTTTTTT.

The genes are TRBV7-9 and TRBJ2-2; the D gene is possibly TRBD2 (6 bases). Germline CDR1 and CDR2: SEHNR and FQNEAQ (reference sequence). The CDR3 is made up of 15 amino acids. V was shortened by 3 bases and J by 0 bases, with 8 bases between the two germline ends. CDR3 region: CASSLAGPNTGELFF. CDR3 nucleotide sequence: TGTGCCAGCAGCTTGGCGGGACCGAACACCGGGGAGCTGTTTTTT.

The V and J genes are TRBV7-9 and TRBJ1-5; no clear D gene. Germline V CDR1 and CDR2: SEHNR, FQNEAQ (reference sequence). CDR3 size: 12 residues. V was cut by 1 base and J by 5 bases, with 3 bases left in between. The CDR3 nucleotides read TGTGCCAGCAGCTTAGTCGATCAGCCCCAGCATTTT. Translation: CASSLVDQPQHF.

The chain recombines TRBV2 with TRBJ2-5; TRBD1 might be the D (6 bases). This CDR3 has 16 amino acids. Germline V gives CDR1 SNHLY, CDR2 FYNNEI. Trimming took 8 bases from V and 3 from J, leaving 22 bases between them. The CDR3 DNA follows: TGTGCCAGCTTCAAAAGGACCCGGGACAAGAAAGAGACCCAGTACTTC. It translates to CASFKRTRDKKETQYF.

This sequence joins TRBV7-5 and TRBJ2-5; the D call of TRBD2 is as the table states it, not checked on the DNA. TRBV7-5 is deemed a pseudogene. The CDR3 runs 12 residues. The CDR3, as DNA: TGTGTCAGATCCCCCGACGCGGGGCCTTCGCACTTC. This codes for CVRSPDAGPSHF.

This rearrangement joins TRBV5-1 to TRBJ2-5; possibly TRBD2 for D (6 bases). Trimming stripped 0 bases from V and 1 base from J, with 10 bases between. The CDR3 sequence is 15 residues long. Germline CDR1 and CDR2: SGHRS and YFSETQ. CDR3 DNA: TGCGCCAGCAGCTTGGCCCCCGGGAGCCAAGAGACCCAGTACTTC. Its protein is CASSLAPGSQETQYF. The variable domain in full, completed from reference TRBV5-1 and TRBJ2-5, reads KAGVTQTPRYLIKTRGQQVTLSCSPISGHRSVSWYQQTPGQGLQFLFEYFSETQRNKGNFPGRFSGRQFSNSRSEMNVSTLELGDSALYLCASSLAPGSQETQYFGPGTRLLVL.

The chain joins TRBV2 to TRBJ2-1, with D perhaps TRBD2 (6 bases). V shed 8 bases and J shed 4 bases, with 18 bases lying between them. Germline V CDR1 and CDR2: SNHLY, FYNNEI. This CDR3 comprises 15 residues. The CDR3 sequence: CASSITGVHYNEQFF. CDR3 sequence (DNA): TGTGCCAGCTCAATAACGGGGGTTCATTACAATGAGCAGTTCTTC.

The gene calls are TRBV7-9 and TRBJ1-6; no definite D call. The CDR3 totals 14 residues. In germline, CDR1 is SEHNR, CDR2 FQNEAQ (reference sequence). Trimming removed 1 base at V and 10 bases at J, with 11 bases between. CDR3 DNA sequence: TGTGCCAGCAGCTTAGGAGGGAACGGCTCACCCCTCCACTTT. Encoded protein: CASSLGGNGSPLHF.

The chain combines TRBV6-5 with TRBJ1-5; weak D call: TRBD1 (6 bases). V lost 6 bases, J lost 3 bases, and 15 bases lay in between. The CDR3 runs to 15 residues. From germline, CDR1 is MNHEY and CDR2 SVGAGI. The CDR3 loop reads CASREEQGPNQPQHF. CDR3 nucleotide sequence: TGTGCCAGCAGGGAGGAACAGGGTCCCAATCAGCCCCAGCATTTT.

This clone was recorded once. The rearrangement joins TRBV19 to TRBJ2-3; D is unresolved. Deletions cut 5 bases from V and 0 bases from J, with 6 bases between. Germline assignment: CDR1 LNHDA and CDR2 SQIVND (reference sequence). The CDR3 is 13 amino acids. The CDR3 spells CASSPVSTDTQYF. CDR3 bases: TGTGCCAGTAGTCCCGTTAGCACAGATACGCAGTATTTT. Together with reference TRBV19 and TRBJ2-3, the CDR3 gives the full variable domain: DGGITQSPKYLFRKEGQNVTLSCEQNLNHDAMYWYRQDPGQGLRLIYYSQIVNDFQKGDIAEGYSVSREKKESFPLTVTSAQKNPTAFYLCASSPVSTDTQYFGPGTRLTVL.